The entry below gives a single T cell receptor beta chain sequence along with its context. Its specificity is not known. This entry belongs to a study of cytomegalovirus exposure and HLA in healthy donors. Study findings and constraints: Confirmation in vitro established that a few CMV-associated chains were specific for CMV antigens.

It was with 60 Vbeta and 13 Jbeta primers that the PCR ran. Repertoires were generated with immunoSEQ multiplex PCR, while TCRdb's copy carries only in-frame clones and drops some. In the table there are roughly 120,000 clones, 75% to 85% of which are singletons. This CDR3 spans 15 amino acids. Germline V lookup: CDR1 SGHNT, CDR2 YYREEE (reference sequence). The ends lost 4 bases at V and 12 bases at J; junction bases unmatched: 18. What was sequenced was PBMCs. The origin of this receptor is a male donor in good health and CMV-seronegative. The rearrangement uses TRBV5-4 and TRBJ1-2, with 7 bases matching TRBD1. CDR3 bases: TGTGCCAGCAGCCCTAGATTAGGGACAGCTTTTTGTCACACCTTC. It codes for CASSPRLGTAFCHTF.